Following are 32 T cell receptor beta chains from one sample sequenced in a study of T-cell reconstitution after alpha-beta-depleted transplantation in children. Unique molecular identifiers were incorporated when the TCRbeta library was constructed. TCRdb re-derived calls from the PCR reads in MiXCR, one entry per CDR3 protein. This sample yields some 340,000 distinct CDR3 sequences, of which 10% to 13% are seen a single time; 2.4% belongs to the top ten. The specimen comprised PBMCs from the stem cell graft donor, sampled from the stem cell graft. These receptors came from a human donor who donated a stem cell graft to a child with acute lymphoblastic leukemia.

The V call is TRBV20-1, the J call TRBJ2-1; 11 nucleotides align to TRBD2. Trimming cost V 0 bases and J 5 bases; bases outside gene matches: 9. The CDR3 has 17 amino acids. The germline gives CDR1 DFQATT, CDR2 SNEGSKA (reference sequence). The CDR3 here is CSARDRNSGRGNNEQFF. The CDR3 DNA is TGCAGTGCTAGAGATCGTAATAGCGGGAGGGGGAACAATGAGCAGTTCTTC.

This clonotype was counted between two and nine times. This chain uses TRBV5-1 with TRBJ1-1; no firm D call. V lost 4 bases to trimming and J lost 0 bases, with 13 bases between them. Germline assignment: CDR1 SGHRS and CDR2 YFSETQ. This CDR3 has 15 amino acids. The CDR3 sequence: CASSPLVGMNTEAFF. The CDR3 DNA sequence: TGCGCCAGCAGCCCCCTGGTCGGCATGAACACTGAAGCTTTCTTT.

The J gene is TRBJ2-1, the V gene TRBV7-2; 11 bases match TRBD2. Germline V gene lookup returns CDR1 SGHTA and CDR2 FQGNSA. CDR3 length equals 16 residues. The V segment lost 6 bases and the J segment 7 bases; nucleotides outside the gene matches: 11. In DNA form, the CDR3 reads TGTGCCAGCAGAGCGACCGGGACTAGCGGTTGGAATGAGCAGTTCTTC. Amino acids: CASRATGTSGWNEQFF.

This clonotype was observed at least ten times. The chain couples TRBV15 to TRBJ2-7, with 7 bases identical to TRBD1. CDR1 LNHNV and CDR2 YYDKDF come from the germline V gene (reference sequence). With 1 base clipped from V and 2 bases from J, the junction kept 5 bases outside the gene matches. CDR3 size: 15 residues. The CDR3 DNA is TGTGCCACCAGCAGAGCAGGACAGGAGCCCTACGAGCAGTACTTC. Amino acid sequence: CATSRAGQEPYEQYF.

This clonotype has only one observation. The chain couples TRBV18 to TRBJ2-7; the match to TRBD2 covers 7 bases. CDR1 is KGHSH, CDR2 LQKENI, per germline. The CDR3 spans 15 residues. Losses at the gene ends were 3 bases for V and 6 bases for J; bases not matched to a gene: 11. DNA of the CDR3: TGTGCCAGCTCACCGATCGGCGGACTAGGCGTCGAGCAGTACTTC. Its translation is CASSPIGGLGVEQYF.

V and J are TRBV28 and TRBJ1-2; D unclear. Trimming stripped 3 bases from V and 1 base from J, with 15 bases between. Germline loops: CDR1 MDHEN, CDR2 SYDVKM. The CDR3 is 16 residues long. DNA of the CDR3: TGTGCCAGCAGTTTTCATGGAGGGTGGGATAACTATGGCTACACCTTC. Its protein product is CASSFHGGWDNYGYTF.

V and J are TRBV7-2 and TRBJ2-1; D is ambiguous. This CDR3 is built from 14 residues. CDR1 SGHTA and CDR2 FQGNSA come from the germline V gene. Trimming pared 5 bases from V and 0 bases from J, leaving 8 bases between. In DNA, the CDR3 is TGTGCCAGCAGCCTTTTTAGCTCCTACAATGAGCAGTTCTTC. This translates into CASSLFSSYNEQFF.

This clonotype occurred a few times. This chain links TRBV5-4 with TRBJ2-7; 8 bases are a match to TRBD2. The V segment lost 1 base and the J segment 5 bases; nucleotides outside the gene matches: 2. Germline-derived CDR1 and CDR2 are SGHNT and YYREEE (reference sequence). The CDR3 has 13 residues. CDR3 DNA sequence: TGTGCCAGCAGCTTGACTAGCGGCAACGAGCAGTACTTC. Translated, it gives CASSLTSGNEQYF.

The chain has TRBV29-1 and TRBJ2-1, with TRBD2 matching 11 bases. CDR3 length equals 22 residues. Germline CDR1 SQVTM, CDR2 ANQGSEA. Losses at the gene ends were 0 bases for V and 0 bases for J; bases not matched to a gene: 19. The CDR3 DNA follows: TGCAGCGTTGAAGACCGTGGGTCCGGGACTAGCGGAAAAGGGAGCTCCTACAATGAGCAGTTCTTC. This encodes CSVEDRGSGTSGKGSSYNEQFF.

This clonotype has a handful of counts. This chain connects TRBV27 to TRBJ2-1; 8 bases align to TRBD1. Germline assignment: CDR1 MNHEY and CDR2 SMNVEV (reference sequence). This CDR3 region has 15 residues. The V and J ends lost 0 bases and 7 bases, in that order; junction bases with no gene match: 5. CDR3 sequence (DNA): TGTGCCAGCAGTTTATCTGCAGGGGGCGCGAATGAGCAGTTCTTC. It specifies CASSLSAGGANEQFF.

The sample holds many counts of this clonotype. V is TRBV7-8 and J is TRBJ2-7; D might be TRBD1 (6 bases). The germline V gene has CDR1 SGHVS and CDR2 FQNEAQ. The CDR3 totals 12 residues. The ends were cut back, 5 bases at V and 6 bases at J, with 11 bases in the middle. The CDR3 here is CASSQRQAEQYF. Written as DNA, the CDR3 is TGTGCCAGCAGCCAGAGACAGGCCGAGCAGTACTTC.

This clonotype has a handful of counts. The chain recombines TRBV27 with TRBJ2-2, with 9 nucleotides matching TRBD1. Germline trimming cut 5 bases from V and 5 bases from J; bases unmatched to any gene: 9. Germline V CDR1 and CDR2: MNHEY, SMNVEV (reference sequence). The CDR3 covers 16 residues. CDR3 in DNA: TGTGCCAGCAGTATCTCCGGGACAGGGAAGACCGGGGAGCTGTTTTTT. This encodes CASSISGTGKTGELFF.

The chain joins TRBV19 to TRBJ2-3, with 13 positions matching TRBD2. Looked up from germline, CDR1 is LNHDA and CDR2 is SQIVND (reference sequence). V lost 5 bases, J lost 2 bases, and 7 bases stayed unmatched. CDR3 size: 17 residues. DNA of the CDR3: TGTGCCAGTAGTGTGGCCGGGACTAGCGGGACCACAGATACGCAGTATTTT. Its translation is CASSVAGTSGTTDTQYF.

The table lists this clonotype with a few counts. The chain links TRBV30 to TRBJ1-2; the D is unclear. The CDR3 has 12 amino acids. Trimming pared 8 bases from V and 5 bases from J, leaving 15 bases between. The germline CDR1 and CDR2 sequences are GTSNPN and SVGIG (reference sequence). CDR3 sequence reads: CARGRDSYGYTF. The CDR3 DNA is TGTGCCCGAGGTAGAGATTCTTATGGCTACACCTTC.

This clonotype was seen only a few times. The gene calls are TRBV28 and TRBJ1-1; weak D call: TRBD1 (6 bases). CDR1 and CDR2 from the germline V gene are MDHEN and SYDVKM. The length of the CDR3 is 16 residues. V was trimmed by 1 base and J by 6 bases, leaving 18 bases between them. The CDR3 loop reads CASSLYGGRRIPEAFF. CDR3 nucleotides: TGTGCCAGCAGTTTATATGGGGGGCGCAGGATCCCTGAAGCTTTCTTT.

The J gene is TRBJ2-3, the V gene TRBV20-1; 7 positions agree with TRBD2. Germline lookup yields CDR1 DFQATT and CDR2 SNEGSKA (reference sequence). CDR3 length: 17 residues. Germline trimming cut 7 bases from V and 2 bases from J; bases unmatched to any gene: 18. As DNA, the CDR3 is TGCAGTGTTTCCCAAACGCCTAGCGGAGAACTCACAGATACGCAGTATTTT. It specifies CSVSQTPSGELTDTQYF.

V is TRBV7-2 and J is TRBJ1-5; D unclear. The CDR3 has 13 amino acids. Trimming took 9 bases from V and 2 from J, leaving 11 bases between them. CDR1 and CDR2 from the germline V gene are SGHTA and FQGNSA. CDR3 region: CASGERGNQPQHF. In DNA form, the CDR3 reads TGTGCCAGTGGGGAACGGGGCAATCAGCCCCAGCATTTT.

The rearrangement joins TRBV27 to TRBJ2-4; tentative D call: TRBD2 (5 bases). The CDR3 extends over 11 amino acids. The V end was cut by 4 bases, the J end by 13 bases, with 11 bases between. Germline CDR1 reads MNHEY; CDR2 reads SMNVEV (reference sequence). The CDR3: CASSSGVLQYF. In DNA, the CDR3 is TGTGCCAGCAGTTCCGGGGTCTTACAGTACTTC.

This chain's CDR3 is CASSPRGLAGPNEQFF. CDR3 nucleotide sequence: TGCGCCAGCAGTCCGAGGGGGCTAGCGGGTCCTAATGAGCAGTTCTTC. J is TRBJ2-1 and V is TRBV4-1, with D perhaps matching TRBD2 (8 bases). Germline CDR1 reads MGHRA; CDR2 reads YSYEKL. This CDR3 comprises 16 residues. Trimming left V 6 bases short and J 7 bases short, with 22 bases between.

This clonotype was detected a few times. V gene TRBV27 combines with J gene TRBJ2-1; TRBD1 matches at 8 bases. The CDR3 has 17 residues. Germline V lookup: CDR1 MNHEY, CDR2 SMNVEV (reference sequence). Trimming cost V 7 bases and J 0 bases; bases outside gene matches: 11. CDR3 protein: CASNPTRDRSSYNEQFF. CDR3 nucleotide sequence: TGTGCCAGCAACCCGACCCGGGACAGGAGCTCCTACAATGAGCAGTTCTTC.

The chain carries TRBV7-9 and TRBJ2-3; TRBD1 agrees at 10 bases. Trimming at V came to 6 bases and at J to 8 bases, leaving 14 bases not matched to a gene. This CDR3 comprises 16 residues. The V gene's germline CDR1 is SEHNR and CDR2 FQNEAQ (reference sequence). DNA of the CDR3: TGTGCCAGCAGTCCTCCGACAGGGGGCCGGCACAGTACGCAGTATTTT. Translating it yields CASSPPTGGRHSTQYF.

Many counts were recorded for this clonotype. This chain's CDR3 is CASSYGGSEQYF. DNA of the CDR3: TGTGCCAGCAGTTACGGCGGTAGCGAGCAGTACTTC. The chain uses TRBV6-2 or TRBV6-3 and TRBJ2-7; D is unclear. The CDR3 length is 12 residues. Germline CDR1 MNHEY, CDR2 SVGEGT. The ends were cut back, 2 bases at V and 6 bases at J, with 8 bases in the middle.

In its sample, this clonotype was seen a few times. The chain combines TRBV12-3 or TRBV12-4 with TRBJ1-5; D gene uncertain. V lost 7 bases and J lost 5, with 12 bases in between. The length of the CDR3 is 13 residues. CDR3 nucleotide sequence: TGTGCCAGCAACTCAGCCGTAGATCAGCCCCAGCATTTT. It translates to CASNSAVDQPQHF.

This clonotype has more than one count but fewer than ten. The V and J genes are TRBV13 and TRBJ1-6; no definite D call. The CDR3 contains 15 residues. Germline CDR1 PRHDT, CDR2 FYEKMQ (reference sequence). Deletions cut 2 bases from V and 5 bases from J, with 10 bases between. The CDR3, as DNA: TGTGCCAGCAGCTTAACGCCAACAGATAATTCACCCCTCCACTTT. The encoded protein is CASSLTPTDNSPLHF.

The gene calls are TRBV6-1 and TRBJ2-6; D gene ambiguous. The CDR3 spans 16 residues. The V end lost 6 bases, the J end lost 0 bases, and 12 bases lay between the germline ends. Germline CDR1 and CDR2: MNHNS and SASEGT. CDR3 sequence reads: CASRRGIFSGANVLTF. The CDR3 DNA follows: TGTGCCAGCAGGCGTGGGATCTTCTCTGGGGCCAACGTCCTGACTTTC.

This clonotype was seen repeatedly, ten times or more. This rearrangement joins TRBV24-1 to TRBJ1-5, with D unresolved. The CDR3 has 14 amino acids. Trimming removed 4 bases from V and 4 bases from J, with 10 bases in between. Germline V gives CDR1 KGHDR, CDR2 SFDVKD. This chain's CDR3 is CATSDSGSNQPQHF. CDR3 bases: TGTGCCACCAGTGACTCTGGGTCAAATCAGCCCCAGCATTTT.

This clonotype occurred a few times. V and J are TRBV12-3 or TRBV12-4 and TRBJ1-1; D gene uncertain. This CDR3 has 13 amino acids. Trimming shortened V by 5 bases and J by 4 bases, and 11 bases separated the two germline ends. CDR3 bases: TGTGCCAGCAGTCTCAGTGTACGCACTGAAGCTTTCTTT. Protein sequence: CASSLSVRTEAFF.

In nucleotides, the CDR3 is TGTGCCAGCAGTTTCTCTTCAGCGTCTAATGAAAAACTGTTTTTT. Its translation: CASSFSSASNEKLFF. The rearrangement joins TRBV12-3 or TRBV12-4 to TRBJ1-4; D ambiguous. V lost 3 bases to trimming and J lost 3 bases, with 11 bases between them. The CDR3 runs 15 residues.

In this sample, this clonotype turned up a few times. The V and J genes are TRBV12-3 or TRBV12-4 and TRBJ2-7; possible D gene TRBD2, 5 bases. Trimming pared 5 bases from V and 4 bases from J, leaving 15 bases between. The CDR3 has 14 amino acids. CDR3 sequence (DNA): TGTGCCAGCAGTCTTTTTAGGGCGGGTTACGAGCAGTACTTC. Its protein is CASSLFRAGYEQYF.

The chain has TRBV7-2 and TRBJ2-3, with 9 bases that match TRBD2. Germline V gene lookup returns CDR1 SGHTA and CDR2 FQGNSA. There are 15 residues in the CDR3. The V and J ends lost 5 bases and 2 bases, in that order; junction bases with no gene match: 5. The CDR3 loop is CASSRWTSDTDTQYF. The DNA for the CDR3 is TGTGCCAGCAGCCGATGGACTAGCGACACAGATACGCAGTATTTT.

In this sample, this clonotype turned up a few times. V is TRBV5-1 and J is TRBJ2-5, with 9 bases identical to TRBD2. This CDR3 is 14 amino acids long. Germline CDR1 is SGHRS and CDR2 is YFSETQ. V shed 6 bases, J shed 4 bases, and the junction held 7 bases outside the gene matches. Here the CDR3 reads CASNVAGVSETQYF. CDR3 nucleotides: TGCGCCAGCAACGTAGCGGGAGTATCAGAGACCCAGTACTTC.

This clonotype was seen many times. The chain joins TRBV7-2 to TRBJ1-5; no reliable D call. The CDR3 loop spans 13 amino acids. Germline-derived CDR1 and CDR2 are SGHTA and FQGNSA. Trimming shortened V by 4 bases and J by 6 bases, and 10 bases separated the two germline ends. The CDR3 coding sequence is TGTGCCAGCAGCTCCCGACGGGGTCAGCCCCAGCATTTT. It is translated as CASSSRRGQPQHF.